One sample yielded the 18 T cell receptor beta chains listed below, sequenced in a study of blood T cell repertoires in COVID-19. Sequencing used immunoSEQ multiplex PCR; TCRdb keeps in-frame clones, though not all of them. The sample lists some 350,000 clones, roughly 87% occurring once. Source material: PBMCs or T cells enriched from blood (not recorded which). The source is a woman under 40 who had recovered from COVID-19.

The chain recombines TRBV3-1 (or the pseudogene TRBV3-2) with TRBJ2-3; 10 nucleotides align to TRBD2. The CDR3 loop spans 16 amino acids. V shed 3 bases and J 5 bases; nucleotides not matched to a gene: 8. CDR1 is LGHDT and CDR2 is YNNKEL in the germline V gene (reference sequence). CDR3 sequence: CASSQSGRAGIDTQYF. The CDR3 region has the DNA TGTGCCAGCAGCCAGAGCGGGAGGGCGGGGATAGATACGCAGTATTTT.

For this clone: The same CDR3 also results from other DNA sequences found in this sample. The rearrangement links TRBV19 to TRBJ2-7, with D perhaps matching TRBD2 (6 bases). Germline CDR1 and CDR2: LNHDA and SQIVND (reference sequence). The length of the CDR3 is 14 residues. V gave up 3 bases and J gave up 1 base, with 10 bases separating them. The CDR3 bases are TGTGCCAGTAGTATTGGTAGCGGTTCCTACGAGCAGTACTTC. This sequence encodes CASSIGSGSYEQYF.

As DNA, the CDR3 is TGTGCCACCAGCAGAGATGCGGGTACTAACTATGGCTACACCTTC. Translating gives CATSRDAGTNYGYTF. V and J are TRBV15 and TRBJ1-2; D not certain. Germline V lookup: CDR1 LNHNV, CDR2 YYDKDF (reference sequence). V dropped 0 bases and J dropped 0 bases, with 8 bases sitting between them. The CDR3 is 15 residues long.

J is TRBJ1-6 and V is TRBV5-4; the match to TRBD1 covers 8 bases. The V segment lost 4 bases and the J segment 10 bases; nucleotides outside the gene matches: 13. Per germline, CDR1 SGHNT and CDR2 YYREEE (reference sequence). The CDR3 length is 16 residues. This chain's CDR3 is CASSIIGQGHGSPLHF. DNA for the CDR3: TGTGCCAGCAGCATAATCGGACAGGGACATGGCTCACCCCTCCACTTT.

The chain carries TRBV27 and TRBJ2-1; 13 bases match TRBD2. The CDR3 extends over 15 amino acids. CDR1 is MNHEY, CDR2 SMNVEV, per germline (reference sequence). J was trimmed by 6 bases and V by 6 bases; bases with no gene match: 5. CDR3 in DNA: TGTGCCAGCAGCCACGGACTAGCGGGAGTCAATGAGCAGTTCTTC. Protein: CASSHGLAGVNEQFF.

A remark on this clone: Other DNA sequences in this specimen translate into the identical CDR3. The chain couples TRBV28 to TRBJ2-7; TRBD2 is a possible D gene (5 bases). Germline V gives CDR1 MDHEN, CDR2 SYDVKM. The CDR3 runs to 12 residues. V lost 6 bases and J lost 2, with 8 bases in between. The chain's CDR3 is CASSLRAYEQYF. The DNA for the CDR3 is TGTGCCAGCAGCTTGAGGGCCTACGAGCAGTACTTC. Complete variable domain (other parts from reference TRBV28 and TRBJ2-7): DVKVTQSSRYLVKRTGEKVFLECVQDMDHENMFWYRQDPGLGLRLIYFSYDVKMKEKGDIPEGYSVSREKKERFSLILESASTNQTSMYLCASSLRAYEQYFGPGTRLTVT.

A single count supports this clone. The chain carries TRBV5-1 and TRBJ1-1; 7 bases line up with TRBD1. J lost 3 bases, V lost 0 bases, and 2 bases had no gene match. Germline CDR1 and CDR2: SGHRS and YFSETQ. The CDR3 is made up of 14 amino acids. CDR3 nucleotide sequence: TGCGCCAGCAGCTTGGGCAGGGGGGACACTGAAGCTTTCTTT. It is translated as CASSLGRGDTEAFF.

The V call is TRBV4-1, the J call TRBJ2-2; 9 bases fit TRBD2. Looked up from germline, CDR1 is MGHRA and CDR2 is YSYEKL. CDR3 length: 18 residues. V dropped 1 base and J dropped 5; count of bases not matched to a gene: 11. The CDR3 DNA reads TGCGCCAGCAGCCAAGCCGGGGTAGCGGGAGTGGGGACCGGGGAGCTGTTTTTT. Translating it yields CASSQAGVAGVGTGELFF.

V is TRBV28 and J is TRBJ1-1; no clear D gene. V lost 7 bases and J lost 5, with 17 bases in between. The CDR3 consists of 14 residues. In germline, CDR1 is MDHEN, CDR2 SYDVKM. The chain's CDR3 is CASTPGSSETEAFF. Written as DNA, the CDR3 is TGTGCCAGCACCCCGGGATCCAGTGAGACTGAAGCTTTCTTT.

The V and J genes are TRBV5-6 and TRBJ2-7; TRBD1 aligns across 7 bases. Germline CDR1 SGHDT, CDR2 YYEEEE. J was trimmed by 5 bases and V by 3 bases; bases with no gene match: 5. The CDR3 is made up of 13 amino acids. CDR3 sequence reads: CASSSQGTHEQYF. Here the CDR3 DNA reads TGTGCCAGCAGCTCACAGGGGACCCACGAGCAGTACTTC.

The chain is built from TRBV7-9 and TRBJ2-2; 12 nucleotides agree with TRBD1. Per the germline V gene, CDR1 is SEHNR and CDR2 is FQNEAQ (reference sequence). V dropped 3 bases and J dropped 5; count of bases not matched to a gene: 4. The CDR3 length is 16 residues. The CDR3 DNA follows: TGTGCCAGCAGCTTGTCGGGACAGGGGGCGACCGGGGAGCTGTTTTTT. This encodes CASSLSGQGATGELFF.

CDR3 nucleotide sequence: TGTGCCAGCAGTTTACCCGGGACAGTTGAGACCCAGTACTTC. The encoded protein is CASSLPGTVETQYF. The genes are TRBV28 and TRBJ2-5; 7 bases match TRBD1. The CDR3 loop spans 14 amino acids. Germline assignment: CDR1 MDHEN and CDR2 SYDVKM. J was trimmed by 5 bases and V by 2 bases; bases with no gene match: 5.

This rearrangement joins TRBV5-1 to TRBJ2-7; D possibly corresponds to TRBD1 (5 bases). This CDR3 has 17 amino acids. Germline V gene sequence: CDR1 SGHRS, CDR2 YFSETQ. V was clipped by 0 bases and J by 3 bases, with 19 bases between them. The CDR3 here is CASSLGISGKISYEQYF. CDR3 nucleotides: TGCGCCAGCAGCTTGGGGATCTCAGGGAAAATAAGCTACGAGCAGTACTTC.

The gene calls are TRBV11-2 and TRBJ1-1; 7 positions match TRBD1. Trimming at V came to 5 bases and at J to 9 bases, leaving 9 bases not matched to a gene. The CDR3 totals 13 residues. From germline, CDR1 is SGHAT and CDR2 FQNNGV. The CDR3 region has the DNA TGTGCCAGCAGCCCCCGCCGACAGGGCCAAGCTTTCTTT. This encodes CASSPRRQGQAFF.

The chain recombines TRBV12-5 with TRBJ1-5; possibly TRBD1 for D (6 bases). The germline V and J ends were trimmed by 5 bases and 6 bases, with 14 bases remaining between them. Germline CDR1 and CDR2: LGHNT and FRNRAP. The CDR3 has 14 residues. The CDR3 reads CASGTGRGGQPQHF. The CDR3 DNA reads as TGTGCTAGTGGTACCGGACGAGGGGGTCAGCCCCAGCATTTT.

This sequence joins TRBV19 and TRBJ1-1; TRBD1 aligns across 7 bases. Germline V lookup: CDR1 LNHDA, CDR2 SQIVND (reference sequence). The V segment lost 5 bases and the J segment 1 base; nucleotides outside the gene matches: 4. This CDR3 is built from 14 residues. CDR3 sequence: CASSLQGTNTEAFF. CDR3 DNA sequence: TGTGCCAGTAGTCTACAGGGGACGAACACTGAAGCTTTCTTT.

The rearrangement links TRBV5-4 to TRBJ2-2; tentative D call: TRBD2 (5 bases). CDR1 and CDR2 from the germline V gene are SGHNT and YYREEE (reference sequence). The CDR3 contains 16 residues. V lost 3 bases to trimming and J lost 4 bases, with 16 bases between them. The CDR3: CASSSGTRVGTGELFF. CDR3 bases: TGTGCCAGCAGCTCGGGCACGAGGGTTGGCACCGGGGAGCTGTTTTTT.

The V gene is TRBV28, the J gene TRBJ2-1, with 13 bases matching TRBD2. The CDR3 is made up of 19 amino acids. Unmatched junction bases numbered 17, after V lost 5 bases and J lost 7 bases. Germline V lookup: CDR1 MDHEN, CDR2 SYDVKM. The CDR3 nucleotides are TGTGCCAGCAGTCCAGGACTAGCGGGAGAGTTAAGGTATGGGAATGAGCAGTTCTTC. It translates to CASSPGLAGELRYGNEQFF.